This record concerns one T cell receptor beta chain sequence. This CDR3 spans 15 amino acids. V gave up 0 bases and J gave up 2 bases; unmatched junction bases: 1. Per germline, CDR1 LNHNV and CDR2 YYDKDF (reference sequence). Authors' analysis steps: By means of reference gene primer amplification, nucleated cell counts were estimated. Data came from immunoSEQ multiplex PCR; TCRdb stores just in-frame clones and leaves some out. That table is the source of V, J and clone size, and D and trimming were worked out from the DNA. Of tens of thousands of clones in the sample, 80% to 90% were seen once. These data are taken from a study of blood T cell repertoires in COVID-19. Across the whole study: COVID-19 samples, acute and convalescent, were from the United States, Italy and Spain. Sample material is recorded as cDNA or gDNA derived from T cells, B-cell-depleted T cells, or PBMCs.

This sequence was found in a man aged 45-60 years with acute or convalescent COVID-19. Sequencing used peripheral blood. The V and J genes are TRBV15 and TRBJ2-3, with 8 bases lining up with TRBD2. The CDR3 reads CATSRDGGATDTQYF. CDR3 nucleotide sequence: TGTGCCACCAGCAGAGACGGGGGGGCCACAGATACGCAGTATTTT.